Each of the 26 T cell receptor beta chains below was sequenced from the same sample in a study of T cells in Graves' hyperthyroidism and ophthalmopathy. From RNA transcripts, TCR beta CDR3 regions were amplified. HTBI primers drove first-round RT-PCR of the TCR CDR3. TCRdb reprocessed the multiplex PCR reads via MiXCR and lists one record per CDR3 protein. The sample has approximately 610,000 distinct CDR3 sequences, approximately 16% seen once; the top ten hold approximately 20%. Sequenced: blood. These receptors originate from a woman aged 18-29 years with Graves' hyperthyroidism.

This clonotype has just a few counts. Being one base from a much bigger clone, this may be a read error. V is TRBV13 and J is TRBJ2-2; D gene ambiguous. The CDR3 totals 12 residues. Deletions cut 7 bases from V and 5 bases from J, with 8 bases between. Germline CDR1 and CDR2: PRHDT and FYEKMQ (reference sequence). The CDR3 spells CASNYETGELFF. CDR3 coding DNA: TGTGCCAGCAACTATGAAACCGGGGAGCTGTTTTTT. Complete variable domain (other parts from reference TRBV13 and TRBJ2-2): AAGVIQSPRHLIKEKRETATLKCYPIPRHDTVYWYQQGPGQDPQFLISFYEKMQSDKGSIPDRFSAQQFSDYHSELNMSSLELGDSALYFCASNYETGELFFGEGSRLTVL.

In its sample, this clonotype was seen many times. V and J are TRBV28 and TRBJ1-2; D might be TRBD1 (6 bases). The CDR3 loop spans 12 amino acids. The ends were cut back, 6 bases at V and 7 bases at J, with 12 bases in the middle. Germline V gene lookup returns CDR1 MDHEN and CDR2 SYDVKM. The CDR3 reads CASRSGAFGYTF. The CDR3 DNA reads TGTGCCAGCAGATCGGGGGCCTTTGGCTACACCTTC.

V is TRBV11-2 and J is TRBJ2-2, with 8 bases fitting TRBD1. After removal of 3 bases from V and 4 bases from J, the junction contained 7 bases not matched to a gene. This CDR3 is 16 amino acids long. Germline CDR1 SGHAT, CDR2 FQNNGV. This CDR3 reads CASSFFDRGGTGELFF. DNA of the CDR3: TGTGCCAGCAGCTTCTTTGACAGGGGTGGCACCGGGGAGCTGTTTTTT.

This clonotype was seen more than once but under ten times. The rearrangement joins TRBV2 to TRBJ1-2; no reliable D call. The CDR3 spans 14 residues. The germline V gene encodes CDR1 SNHLY and CDR2 FYNNEI. Trimming removed 6 bases from V and 2 bases from J, with 13 bases in between. The CDR3 is CASSPDRTNYGYTF. The CDR3 DNA follows: TGTGCCAGCAGCCCAGACCGAACCAACTATGGCTACACCTTC. Complete variable domain (other parts from reference TRBV2 and TRBJ1-2): EPEVTQTPSHQVTQMGQEVILRCVPISNHLYFYWYRQILGQKVEFLVSFYNNEISEKSEIFDDQFSVERPDGSNFTLKIRSTKLEDSAMYFCASSPDRTNYGYTFGSGTRLTVV.

J is TRBJ2-7 and V is TRBV30; 7 bases align to TRBD2. Trimming removed 2 bases from V and 4 bases from J; junction bases left unmatched: 5. The CDR3 runs to 13 residues. The germline gives CDR1 GTSNPN, CDR2 SVGIG (reference sequence). CDR3 region: CAWSPSGGYEQYF. For the CDR3, the DNA is TGTGCCTGGAGTCCCTCCGGGGGGTACGAGCAGTACTTC. The full variable domain, in which reference TRBV30 and TRBJ2-7 provide the parts outside the CDR3, is SQTIHQWPATLVQPVGSPLSLECTVEGTSNPNLYWYRQAAGRGLQLLFYSVGIGQISSEVPQNLSASRPQDRQFILSSKKLLLSDSGFYLCAWSPSGGYEQYFGPGTRLTVT.

V and J are TRBV13 and TRBJ2-5; no clear D. Trimming took off 5 bases at V and 1 base at J, with 8 bases between the two ends. CDR3 size: 13 residues. CDR1 is PRHDT and CDR2 is FYEKMQ in the germline V gene (reference sequence). The CDR3 protein is CASSDNGQETQYF. CDR3 nucleotides: TGTGCCAGCAGCGACAACGGCCAAGAGACCCAGTACTTC.

The chain combines TRBV3-1 with TRBJ2-7; 7 bases agree with TRBD2. J was trimmed by 4 bases and V by 3 bases; bases with no gene match: 9. CDR3 size: 15 residues. CDR1 and CDR2 (germline): LGHDT, YNNKEL (reference sequence). CDR3 sequence reads: CASSQEGGPRYEQYF. CDR3 DNA sequence: TGTGCCAGCAGCCAGGAGGGAGGGCCTCGGTACGAGCAGTACTTC.

This clonotype was observed once. The chain is built from TRBV10-3 and TRBJ2-1; D is unresolved. Germline CDR1 ENHRY, CDR2 SYGVKD. V dropped 0 bases and J dropped 5 bases, with 11 bases sitting between them. The CDR3 is 15 amino acids. The DNA for the CDR3 is TGTGCCATCAGTGAGTCGTTGCCCCCGAACAATGAGCAGTTCTTC. As protein: CAISESLPPNNEQFF.

This clonotype was seen only a few times. The chain couples TRBV18 to TRBJ2-2, with a weak D call TRBD1 (6 bases). The V gene's germline CDR1 is KGHSH and CDR2 LQKENI. Trimming took 3 bases from V and 4 from J, leaving 15 bases between them. The CDR3 has 16 residues. Here the CDR3 DNA reads TGTGCCAGCTCACCGTCCAGGGGATCCGGCACCGGGGAGCTGTTTTTT. This codes for CASSPSRGSGTGELFF.

This clonotype was observed many times. The V call is TRBV2, the J call TRBJ2-1, with a weak D call TRBD2 (5 bases). The CDR3 has 13 amino acids. Per the germline V gene, CDR1 is SNHLY and CDR2 is FYNNEI. The V gene lost 7 bases and the J gene lost 8 bases, with 15 bases spanning the gap. The CDR3, as DNA: TGTGCCAGCATGGGCGGCCCCGGGGATGAGCAGTTCTTC. Translated: CASMGGPGDEQFF.

This clonotype appeared many times. The chain links TRBV11-2 to TRBJ2-3; 9 bases line up with TRBD2. Germline assignment: CDR1 SGHAT and CDR2 FQNNGV. CDR3 length equals 15 residues. Losses at the gene ends were 5 bases for V and 6 bases for J; bases not matched to a gene: 9. This CDR3 is CASSPTAGGWDTQYF. The CDR3 DNA follows: TGTGCCAGCAGCCCTACAGCGGGAGGATGGGATACGCAGTATTTT.

The genes are TRBV20-1 and TRBJ2-1, with TRBD2 matching 9 bases. The CDR3 is 15 residues long. Germline V gene data show CDR1 as DFQATT and CDR2 as SNEGSKA (reference sequence). Germline trimming cut 1 base from V and 5 bases from J; bases unmatched to any gene: 6. Here the CDR3 reads CSARVLAGAHNEQFF. The CDR3 nucleotides read TGCAGTGCTAGAGTCTTAGCGGGAGCGCACAATGAGCAGTTCTTC.

At least ten counts were recorded for this clonotype. The J gene is TRBJ2-7, the V gene TRBV11-1; D remains unclear. The germline gives CDR1 SGHAT, CDR2 FQDESV (reference sequence). Trimming took 2 bases from V and 4 from J, leaving 12 bases between them. This CDR3 is 14 amino acids long. CDR3: CASSLSQFVYEQYF. The CDR3 DNA reads as TGTGCCAGCAGCTTAAGCCAGTTTGTTTACGAGCAGTACTTC. The complete variable domain, with remaining parts taken from reference TRBV11-1 and TRBJ2-7, reads EAEVAQSPRYKITEKSQAVAFWCDPISGHATLYWYRQILGQGPELLVQFQDESVVDDSQLPKDRFSAERLKGVDSTLKIQPAELGDSAMYLCASSLSQFVYEQYFGPGTRLTVT.

This clonotype was observed many times. The chain has TRBV27 and TRBJ1-6; 8 bases are a match to TRBD1. Germline V gene sequence: CDR1 MNHEY, CDR2 SMNVEV (reference sequence). This CDR3 spans 16 amino acids. The J segment lost 6 bases and the V segment lost 3 bases, leaving 7 bases of the junction unmatched. The CDR3 sequence is CASSFTGTGINSPLHF. CDR3 DNA: TGTGCCAGCAGTTTTACCGGGACAGGAATTAATTCACCCCTCCACTTT.

This clonotype was picked up many times. The gene calls are TRBV28 and TRBJ1-1, with a possible D match to TRBD1 (5 bases). Trimming removed 0 bases from V and 2 bases from J, with 7 bases in between. From germline, CDR1 is MDHEN and CDR2 SYDVKM. CDR3 length: 14 amino acids. CDR3 loop: CASSLWGDNTEAFF. Here the CDR3 DNA reads TGTGCCAGCAGTTTATGGGGGGATAACACTGAAGCTTTCTTT. The full variable domain, completed using reference TRBV28 and TRBJ1-1, is DVKVTQSSRYLVKRTGEKVFLECVQDMDHENMFWYRQDPGLGLRLIYFSYDVKMKEKGDIPEGYSVSREKKERFSLILESASTNQTSMYLCASSLWGDNTEAFFGQGTRLTVV.

This clonotype was counted between two and nine times. The rearrangement links TRBV6-5 to TRBJ1-1; D remains unclear. The ends were cut back, 2 bases at V and 6 bases at J, with 13 bases in the middle. The CDR3 extends over 14 amino acids. CDR1 MNHEY and CDR2 SVGAGI come from the germline V gene. This CDR3 reads CASSYTTLKSEAFF. CDR3 sequence (DNA): TGTGCCAGCAGTTACACGACCTTGAAGTCTGAAGCTTTCTTT.

This chain connects TRBV29-1 to TRBJ2-5, with TRBD1 matching 7 bases. V dropped 3 bases and J dropped 5; count of bases not matched to a gene: 6. The CDR3 length is 13 residues. Per the germline V gene, CDR1 is SQVTM and CDR2 is ANQGSEA. CDR3 sequence: CSVDEGAGETQYF. The CDR3 DNA reads TGCAGCGTTGATGAGGGGGCTGGGGAGACCCAGTACTTC.

CDR3: CASSYHTGTERTYSNQPQHF. CDR3 coding DNA: TGTGCCAGCAGTTATCACACTGGGACAGAACGCACATATAGCAATCAGCCCCAGCATTTT. V gene TRBV6-5 combines with J gene TRBJ1-5, with TRBD1 matching over 7 bases. Looked up from germline, CDR1 is MNHEY and CDR2 is SVGAGI. The CDR3 sequence is 20 residues long. Trimming cost V 3 bases and J 0 bases; bases outside gene matches: 17.

The chain carries TRBV15 and TRBJ1-1; 7 nucleotides agree with TRBD1. V gave up 4 bases and J gave up 7 bases; unmatched junction bases: 9. The germline CDR1 and CDR2 sequences are LNHNV and YYDKDF (reference sequence). The CDR3 length is 14 residues. Written as DNA, the CDR3 is TGTGCCACCAGCAAAAGACAGGGAGGGGGTGAAGCTTTCTTT. Encoded protein: CATSKRQGGGEAFF.

V usage is TRBV4-2 and J usage is TRBJ2-3; D is possibly TRBD2 (6 bases). Germline V gene data show CDR1 as LGHNA and CDR2 as YNFKEQ. The germline V and J ends were trimmed by 0 bases and 2 bases, with 18 bases remaining between them. CDR3 length equals 18 residues. This chain's CDR3 is CASSQEAFGGTDTDTQYF. DNA for the CDR3: TGTGCCAGCAGCCAAGAGGCATTCGGCGGGACCGACACAGATACGCAGTATTTT.

This clonotype was detected ten times or more. This chain uses TRBV28 with TRBJ1-1; D call uncertain. The V and J ends lost 4 bases and 5 bases respectively, with 5 bases between them. Germline loops: CDR1 MDHEN, CDR2 SYDVKM. CDR3 length equals 11 residues. The CDR3, as DNA: TGTGCCAGCAGTTCTGGGACTGAAGCTTTCTTT. Amino acids: CASSSGTEAFF.

This clonotype has at least ten counts. The V gene is TRBV6-1, the J gene TRBJ2-2; the match to TRBD2 covers 10 bases. Germline-derived CDR1 and CDR2 are MNHNS and SASEGT. Trimming cost V 6 bases and J 5 bases; bases outside gene matches: 6. The CDR3 consists of 15 residues. The CDR3 region has the DNA TGTGCCAGCAGCGCTAGCGGGAGTATAACCGGGGAGCTGTTTTTT. Amino acid sequence: CASSASGSITGELFF.

This clonotype has a handful of counts. The rearrangement uses TRBV12-5 and TRBJ1-1, with D maybe TRBD1 (5 bases). CDR3 size: 13 residues. The V end lost 0 bases, the J end lost 13 bases, and 15 bases lay between the germline ends. Germline loops: CDR1 LGHNT, CDR2 FRNRAP. The CDR3 DNA reads as TGTGCTAGTGGTTTGGTACGGGGCGCGAGTGTTTTCTTT. Protein sequence: CASGLVRGASVFF.

This clonotype was detected only a few times. The chain employs TRBV6-2 or TRBV6-3 and TRBJ2-1, with 10 bases matching TRBD2. The V segment lost 7 bases and the J segment 4 bases; nucleotides outside the gene matches: 7. Germline CDR1 MNHEY, CDR2 SVGEGT. This CDR3 comprises 15 residues. CDR3 in DNA: TGTGCCAGCACCATAGCGGGGGGAGCTTACAATGAGCAGTTCTTC. Translation gives CASTIAGGAYNEQFF.

This clonotype has a count of ten or more. This sequence joins TRBV7-6 and TRBJ2-7; unclear D gene. CDR1 and CDR2 from the germline V gene are SGHVS and FNYEAQ. V lost 4 bases and J lost 0, with 10 bases in between. The CDR3 spans 14 residues. In DNA, the CDR3 is TGTGCCAGCAGCTCGTACACGAGCTCCTACGAGCAGTACTTC. It is translated as CASSSYTSSYEQYF.

Only one count was recorded for this clonotype. This chain joins TRBV15 and TRBJ2-3, with 7 bases matching TRBD1. The CDR3 extends over 14 amino acids. Trimming removed 5 bases from V and 6 bases from J; junction bases left unmatched: 8. Germline V gene data show CDR1 as LNHNV and CDR2 as YYDKDF (reference sequence). The CDR3 bases are TGTGCCACCAGCCCTTTAGGGGGCTGGGATACGCAGTATTTT. This translates into CATSPLGGWDTQYF.